These 24 T cell receptor beta chains came from one sample sequenced in a study of PD-L1 blockade in urothelial cancer. This table comes from immunoSEQ multiplex PCR, and its TCRdb copy is limited to in-frame clones, with some not included. The sample carries 30,000 to 40,000 clones, 90% recorded once. The source material was PBMCs, sampled around atezolizumab (anti-PD-L1) treatment. The source of these receptors is a man between 65 and 85 years old with urothelial cancer.

The rearrangement links TRBV2 to TRBJ1-5; D is possibly TRBD1 (5 bases). The V gene's germline CDR1 is SNHLY and CDR2 FYNNEI. The CDR3 is 15 residues long. Trimming left V 7 bases short and J 0 bases short, with 13 bases between. This chain's CDR3 is CASKKTATSNQPQHF. The CDR3 nucleotides read TGTGCCAGCAAAAAGACAGCCACTAGCAATCAGCCCCAGCATTTT.

This chain joins TRBV13 and TRBJ2-5; a possible D gene is TRBD1 (5 bases). Between the trimmed V and J ends, which lost 5 bases and 4 bases, there was a span of 20 bases. CDR1 and CDR2 from the germline V gene are PRHDT and FYEKMQ (reference sequence). The CDR3 covers 16 residues. CDR3 sequence: CASSRVIGALRETQYF. The CDR3 DNA reads as TGTGCCAGCAGCCGAGTTATAGGGGCTTTGCGAGAGACCCAGTACTTC.

The chain couples TRBV7-2 to TRBJ1-3; D is undetermined. The germline V and J ends were trimmed by 6 bases and 4 bases, with 7 bases remaining between them. Germline values: CDR1 SGHTA, CDR2 FQGNSA. The length of the CDR3 is 12 residues. In DNA form, the CDR3 reads TGTGCCAGCAGGGAGTCGGGAAACACCATATATTTT. Protein: CASRESGNTIYF.

This rearrangement joins TRBV10-3 to TRBJ2-6; TRBD2 matches 8 bases. CDR3 length: 16 residues. V trimming: 7 bases; J trimming: 0 bases; junction bases outside the gene matches: 5. Per the germline V gene, CDR1 is ENHRY and CDR2 is SYGVKD. As DNA, the CDR3 is TGTGCCATCAAGCGGGAGCCCTCCTCTGGGGCCAACGTCCTGACTTTC. Its translation: CAIKREPSSGANVLTF.

This clone has just one count. The gene calls are TRBV9 and TRBJ2-4; D remains ambiguous. The CDR3 loop spans 13 amino acids. Looked up from germline, CDR1 is SGDLS and CDR2 is YYNGEE. V lost 4 bases to trimming and J lost 8 bases, with 13 bases between them. For the CDR3, the DNA is TGTGCCAGCAGCCTAAACCCCTCGGACATTCAGTACTTC. It yields the protein CASSLNPSDIQYF. The variable domain in full, with the rest retrieved from reference TRBV9 and TRBJ2-4, is DSGVTQTPKHLITATGQRVTLRCSPRSGDLSVYWYQQSLDQGLQFLIQYYNGEERAKGNILERFSAQQFPDLHSELNLSSLELGDSALYFCASSLNPSDIQYFGAGTRLSVL.

The chain combines TRBV28 with TRBJ2-5; 8 bases map to TRBD2. Germline V gene sequence: CDR1 MDHEN, CDR2 SYDVKM. The CDR3 sequence is 14 residues long. Losses at the gene ends were 7 bases for V and 4 bases for J; bases not matched to a gene: 8. CDR3 amino acids: CASKFSGSSETQYF. The CDR3 DNA reads as TGTGCCAGCAAGTTCAGCGGGAGTTCAGAGACCCAGTACTTC.

This clone was observed once. The V call is TRBV10-1, the J call TRBJ2-1; 15 nucleotides line up with TRBD2. The trim removed 6 bases at V and 8 bases at J, leaving 5 bases unmatched. The germline V gene encodes CDR1 WNHNN and CDR2 SYGVQD (reference sequence). The CDR3 totals 15 residues. Written as DNA, the CDR3 is TGCGCCAGCAGCCCGGGACTAGCGGGAGGCCATGAGCAGTTCTTC. The encoded protein is CASSPGLAGGHEQFF.

In this sample, this clone turned up once. This rearrangement joins TRBV30 to TRBJ1-2, with 8 bases lining up with TRBD1. Germline CDR1 and CDR2: GTSNPN and SVGIG (reference sequence). The CDR3 is made up of 14 amino acids. The ends lost 5 bases at V and 2 bases at J; junction bases unmatched: 7. The CDR3 coding sequence is TGTGCCTGGGGGAAAAGGACAGGGAACTATGGCTACACCTTC. Encoded protein: CAWGKRTGNYGYTF.

The chain couples TRBV19 to TRBJ2-5; TRBD1 matches 10 bases. There are 15 residues in the CDR3. The J segment lost 4 bases and the V segment lost 8 bases, leaving 10 bases of the junction unmatched. The germline CDR1 and CDR2 sequences are LNHDA and SQIVND (reference sequence). CDR3 coding DNA: TGTGCCAGTTCCGTCTCCGGGACAGGGGCAGAGACCCAGTACTTC. As protein: CASSVSGTGAETQYF.

The V call is TRBV2, the J call TRBJ1-2; D perhaps matches TRBD1 (5 bases). CDR1 and CDR2 from the germline V gene are SNHLY and FYNNEI. The CDR3 contains 13 residues. The V gene lost 6 bases and the J gene lost 6 bases, with 14 bases spanning the gap. CDR3 loop: CASSAGGVNGYTF. In DNA, the CDR3 is TGTGCCAGCAGCGCTGGGGGGGTGAATGGCTACACCTTC.

The gene calls are TRBV5-1 and TRBJ2-7, with D perhaps matching TRBD1 (5 bases). This CDR3 spans 12 amino acids. Germline lookup yields CDR1 SGHRS and CDR2 YFSETQ. V lost 5 bases and J 2 bases, leaving 8 bases between the germline ends. This CDR3 is CASRAGTYEQYF. The CDR3 nucleotides read TGCGCCAGCAGGGCAGGGACCTACGAGCAGTACTTC.

The chain has TRBV6-1 and TRBJ2-5; 7 bases match TRBD1. With 7 bases clipped from V and 4 bases from J, the junction kept 9 bases outside the gene matches. This CDR3 is built from 14 residues. Germline V gene lookup returns CDR1 MNHNS and CDR2 SASEGT. The CDR3 reads CASKFDRVVETQYF. CDR3 nucleotides: TGTGCCAGCAAATTCGACAGGGTGGTAGAGACCCAGTACTTC.

The chain is built from TRBV27 and TRBJ2-6, with 13 positions matching TRBD2. Looked up from germline, CDR1 is MNHEY and CDR2 is SMNVEV (reference sequence). The junction had 14 bases not matched to a gene; V was cut back by 6 bases and J by 3 bases. This CDR3 is built from 20 residues. CDR3 residues: CASRRTSGSVRVSGANVLTF. In DNA, the CDR3 is TGTGCCAGCAGACGGACTAGCGGGAGTGTTAGGGTTAGTGGGGCCAACGTCCTGACTTTC.

In nucleotides, the CDR3 is TGTGCCAGCAGCTTAGGGGCAGGGGTCTTCTACGAGCAGTACTTC. Translation gives CASSLGAGVFYEQYF. The V and J genes are TRBV7-2 and TRBJ2-7; perhaps TRBD1 as D (6 bases). The CDR3 is made up of 15 amino acids. V was cut by 1 base and J by 3 bases, with 13 bases left in between. In germline, CDR1 is SGHTA, CDR2 FQGNSA.

The genes are TRBV9 and TRBJ1-2; D remains unclear. Trimming removed 2 bases from V and 4 bases from J, with 12 bases in between. CDR1 and CDR2 (germline): SGDLS, YYNGEE. CDR3 length equals 14 residues. Written as DNA, the CDR3 is TGTGCCAGCAGCGTTCATGGTCTCAGCTATGGCTACACCTTC. Protein product: CASSVHGLSYGYTF.

V is TRBV5-4 and J is TRBJ1-5; 7 bases map to TRBD1. This CDR3 region has 15 residues. CDR1 and CDR2 from the germline V gene are SGHNT and YYREEE (reference sequence). With V trimmed by 0 bases and J by 3 bases, 3 bases remained unmatched. CDR3 DNA: TGTGCCAGCAGCTTGGGGGGGACAGCCAATCAGCCCCAGCATTTT. Amino acid sequence: CASSLGGTANQPQHF.

V is TRBV28 and J is TRBJ1-1, with a weak D call TRBD1 (5 bases). CDR1 MDHEN and CDR2 SYDVKM come from the germline V gene. The V gene lost 8 bases and the J gene lost 7 bases, with 17 bases spanning the gap. This CDR3 is built from 13 residues. CDR3 nucleotides: TGTGCCAGCGTCGGGGGACTTGGTGGTGAAGCTTTCTTT. Residues: CASVGGLGGEAFF.

The V call is TRBV14, the J call TRBJ2-7; D not resolved. Trimming took 4 bases from V and 6 from J, leaving 10 bases between them. This CDR3 is 12 amino acids long. CDR1 and CDR2 from the germline V gene are SGHDN and FVKESK. The CDR3 sequence is CASSPRGPEQYF. The CDR3 coding sequence is TGTGCCAGCAGCCCTAGAGGTCCCGAGCAGTACTTC.

This clone was detected once. V and J are TRBV28 and TRBJ2-5; 7 nucleotides line up with TRBD1. This CDR3 is 16 amino acids long. J lost 2 bases, V lost 4 bases, and 10 bases had no gene match. Looked up from germline, CDR1 is MDHEN and CDR2 is SYDVKM. The CDR3 DNA reads TGTGCCAGCAGTTCCTACCGACAGGGACCACAAGAGACCCAGTACTTC. This gives the protein CASSSYRQGPQETQYF.

V usage is TRBV6-1 and J usage is TRBJ2-4, with D maybe TRBD1 (5 bases). Germline-derived CDR1 and CDR2 are MNHNS and SASEGT. V lost 1 base to trimming and J lost 8 bases, with 15 bases between them. The CDR3 has 15 amino acids. The CDR3 protein is CASSEGQSLSDIQYF. CDR3 coding DNA: TGTGCCAGCAGTGAAGGACAGTCCCTAAGCGACATTCAGTACTTC.

V and J are TRBV5-6 and TRBJ1-1; D gene uncertain. The CDR3 spans 13 residues. Looked up from germline, CDR1 is SGHDT and CDR2 is YYEEEE. Trimming shortened V by 3 bases and J by 2 bases, and 8 bases separated the two germline ends. CDR3 nucleotide sequence: TGTGCCAGCAGCTCTGGCACAAACACTGAAGCTTTCTTT. Translated: CASSSGTNTEAFF.

The chain carries TRBV18 and TRBJ2-1; TRBD2 matches 11 bases. Germline CDR1 KGHSH, CDR2 LQKENI. With V trimmed by 2 bases and J by 0 bases, 9 bases remained unmatched. This CDR3 contains 19 residues. CDR3 in amino acids: CASSPSLAGGPSSYNEQFF. CDR3 DNA: TGTGCCAGCTCACCAAGCCTAGCGGGAGGTCCGAGCTCCTACAATGAGCAGTTCTTC.

The chain employs TRBV7-9 and TRBJ2-3; D might be TRBD2 (6 bases). V was clipped by 5 bases and J by 6 bases, with 15 bases between them. CDR3 length equals 14 residues. The V gene's germline CDR1 is SEHNR and CDR2 FQNEAQ (reference sequence). The CDR3 DNA is TGTGCCAGCAGCCCCGGAGGGGCTCCCGATACGCAGTATTTT. Protein sequence: CASSPGGAPDTQYF. The full variable domain, with the rest looked up from reference TRBV7-9 and TRBJ2-3, is DTGVSQNPRHKITKRGQNVTFRCDPISEHNRLYWYRQTLGQGPEFLTYFQNEAQLEKSRLLSDRFSAERPKGSFSTLEIQRTEQGDSAMYLCASSPGGAPDTQYFGPGTRLTVL.

This chain connects TRBV4-1 to TRBJ2-7; D is possibly TRBD2 (5 bases). V lost 4 bases, J lost 0 bases, and 19 bases lay in between. The length of the CDR3 is 17 residues. Germline loops: CDR1 MGHRA, CDR2 YSYEKL. The CDR3 DNA reads TGCGCCAGCAGCCGTCAAGGACTTGATGATTTCTCCTACGAGCAGTACTTC. Amino acids: CASSRQGLDDFSYEQYF.